This entry concerns a single T cell receptor beta chain. What it binds is not known. The sample belongs to a study of T cell responses to AZD1222 COVID-19 vaccine. Overall study findings and caveats: Repertoires were obtained only post-peak T cell response. Targeting of unmutated variant regions was reportedly seen in nearly half of spike-specific TCRs. It should be noted that donors were predominantly white British and more often female, and clonal diversity was possibly underestimated.

Here immunoSEQ multiplex PCR was the method, and the copy in TCRdb shows in-frame clones only, minus some. Of approximately 160,000 clones listed, approximately 90% are singletons. This CDR3 contains 16 residues. CDR1 is KGHDR and CDR2 is SFDVKD in the germline V gene. Trimming took 3 bases from V and 3 from J; bases not matched to a gene: 6. The chain links TRBV24-1 to TRBJ2-3, with 9 bases that match TRBD1. The sequence was collected from an adult in good health. This specimen consisted of peripheral blood, obtained on day 0 of AZD1222 vaccination. DNA of the CDR3: TGTGCCACCAGTGATCCGACAGGGGGGATGACAGATACGCAGTATTTT. Its translation is CATSDPTGGMTDTQYF.